The entry that follows covers one T cell receptor (beta chain) sequence. Its antigen remains unidentified. This record comes from a study of immune evolution from preneoplasia to lung adenocarcinoma. Study observations and caveats: KRAS-mutant nodules had the highest T cell clonality. Top clone share appeared to fall from AAH through AIS, MIA, adenocarcinoma. Clonality was highest in normal lung, lower in later-stage lesions apparently.

The CDR3 runs to 16 residues. CDR1 SGHRS and CDR2 YFSETQ come from the germline V gene. Trimming pared 0 bases from V and 2 bases from J, leaving 15 bases between. Premalignant or tumor cells were enriched by macro-dissection after pathologic assessment. TCRdb's table, derived via immunoSEQ multiplex PCR, lists solely in-frame clones and lacks some. The table records under 8,500 clones, more than 65% of them present only once. The source is a person between 45 and 75 years old with lung adenocarcinoma. The V gene is TRBV5-1, the J gene TRBJ2-7, with a weak D call TRBD2 (5 bases). The sequenced material came from FFPE minimally invasive lung adenocarcinoma tissue. The CDR3 DNA sequence: TGCGCCAGCAGCTTGGACGGTAGAAGCGGTACCTACGAGCAGTACTTC. Translating it yields CASSLDGRSGTYEQYF. Full variable domain (rest looked up from reference TRBV5-1 and TRBJ2-7): KAGVTQTPRYLIKTRGQQVTLSCSPISGHRSVSWYQQTPGQGLQFLFEYFSETQRNKGNFPGRFSGRQFSNSRSEMNVSTLELGDSALYLCASSLDGRSGTYEQYFGPGTRLTVT.